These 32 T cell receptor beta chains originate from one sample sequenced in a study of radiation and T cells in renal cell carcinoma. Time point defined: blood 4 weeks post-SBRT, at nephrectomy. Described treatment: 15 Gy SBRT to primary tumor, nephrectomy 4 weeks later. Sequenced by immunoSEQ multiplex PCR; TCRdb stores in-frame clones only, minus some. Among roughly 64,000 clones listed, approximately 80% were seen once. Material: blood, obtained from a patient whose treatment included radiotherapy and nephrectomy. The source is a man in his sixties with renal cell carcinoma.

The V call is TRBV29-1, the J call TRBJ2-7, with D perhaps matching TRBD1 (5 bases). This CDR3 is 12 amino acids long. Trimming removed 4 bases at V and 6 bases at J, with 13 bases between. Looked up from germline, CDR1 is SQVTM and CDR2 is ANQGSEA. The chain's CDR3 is CSVVAGPAEQYF. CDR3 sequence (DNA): TGCAGCGTTGTGGCAGGGCCAGCCGAGCAGTACTTC.

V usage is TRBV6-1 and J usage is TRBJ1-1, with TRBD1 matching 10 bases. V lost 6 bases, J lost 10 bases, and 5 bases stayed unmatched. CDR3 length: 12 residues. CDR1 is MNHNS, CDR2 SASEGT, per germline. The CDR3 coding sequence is TGTGCCAGCAGCGGACAGGGGGTGCCAGCTTTCTTT. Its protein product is CASSGQGVPAFF.

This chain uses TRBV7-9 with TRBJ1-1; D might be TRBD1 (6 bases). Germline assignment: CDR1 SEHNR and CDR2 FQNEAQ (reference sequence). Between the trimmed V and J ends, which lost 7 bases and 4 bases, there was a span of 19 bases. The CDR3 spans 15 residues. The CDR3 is CASNPPQGPRTEAFF. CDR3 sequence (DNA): TGTGCCAGCAACCCCCCCCAGGGGCCCCGCACTGAAGCTTTCTTT.

The CDR3 nucleotides are TGTGCCAGCAGTTTGGGGGTGAGCAAGGGCGAAAAACTGTTTTTT. This encodes CASSLGVSKGEKLFF. The chain employs TRBV7-7 and TRBJ1-4, with D maybe TRBD1 (5 bases). Per germline, CDR1 SSHAT and CDR2 FNYEAQ (reference sequence). V gave up 6 bases and J gave up 8 bases, with 19 bases separating them. This CDR3 region has 15 residues.

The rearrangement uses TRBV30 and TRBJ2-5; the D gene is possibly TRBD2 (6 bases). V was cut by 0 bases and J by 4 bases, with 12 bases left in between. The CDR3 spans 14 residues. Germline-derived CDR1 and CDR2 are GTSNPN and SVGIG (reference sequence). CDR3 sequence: CAWSVGGRVETQYF. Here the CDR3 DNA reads TGTGCCTGGAGTGTAGGAGGGCGGGTAGAGACCCAGTACTTC.

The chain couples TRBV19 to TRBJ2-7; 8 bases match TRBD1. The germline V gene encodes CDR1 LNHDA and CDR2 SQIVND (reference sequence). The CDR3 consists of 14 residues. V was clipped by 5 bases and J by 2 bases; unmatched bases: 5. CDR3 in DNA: TGTGCCAGTAGTCTAGGACAGGGCCCCTACGAGCAGTACTTC. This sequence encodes CASSLGQGPYEQYF.

In DNA, the CDR3 is TGTGCCAGCAGTTTGTTACAGGGTTTCTCTGGAAACACCATATATTTT. It is translated as CASSLLQGFSGNTIYF. This chain uses TRBV28 with TRBJ1-3; TRBD1 is a possible D gene (6 bases). CDR1 is MDHEN and CDR2 is SYDVKM in the germline V gene. Trimming removed 3 bases from V and 0 bases from J, with 12 bases in between. The CDR3 consists of 16 residues. Full variable domain (outside the CDR3, taken from reference TRBV28 and TRBJ1-3): DVKVTQSSRYLVKRTGEKVFLECVQDMDHENMFWYRQDPGLGLRLIYFSYDVKMKEKGDIPEGYSVSREKKERFSLILESASTNQTSMYLCASSLLQGFSGNTIYFGEGSWLTVV.

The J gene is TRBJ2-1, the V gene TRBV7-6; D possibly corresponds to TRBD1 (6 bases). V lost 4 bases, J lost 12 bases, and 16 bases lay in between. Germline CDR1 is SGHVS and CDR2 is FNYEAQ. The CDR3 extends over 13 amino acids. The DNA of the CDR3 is TGTGCCAGCAGCTCGACAGACAGGTCCTGGCAGTTCTTC. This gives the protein CASSSTDRSWQFF. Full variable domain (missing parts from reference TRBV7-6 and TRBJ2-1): GAGVSQSPRYKVTKRGQDVALRCDPISGHVSLYWYRQALGQGPEFLTYFNYEAQQDKSGLPNDRFSAERPEGSISTLTIQRTEQRDSAMYRCASSSTDRSWQFFGPGTRLTVL.

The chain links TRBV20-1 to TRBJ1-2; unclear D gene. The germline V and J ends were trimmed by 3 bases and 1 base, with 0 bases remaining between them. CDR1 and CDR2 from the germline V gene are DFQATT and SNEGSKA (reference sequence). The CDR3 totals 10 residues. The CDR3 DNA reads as TGCAGTGCTAGTAACTATGGCTACACCTTC. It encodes CSASNYGYTF.

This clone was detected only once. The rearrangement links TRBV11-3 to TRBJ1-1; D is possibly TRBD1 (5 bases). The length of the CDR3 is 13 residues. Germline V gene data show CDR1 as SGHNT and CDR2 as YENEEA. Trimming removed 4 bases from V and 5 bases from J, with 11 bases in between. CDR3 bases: TGTGCCAGCAGCTACTCGGGGGGGACTGAAGCTTTCTTT. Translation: CASSYSGGTEAFF.

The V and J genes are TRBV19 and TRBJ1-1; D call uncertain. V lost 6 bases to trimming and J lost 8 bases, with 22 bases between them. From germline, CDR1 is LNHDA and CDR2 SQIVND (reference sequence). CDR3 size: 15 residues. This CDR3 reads CASRLHQDLRMEAFF. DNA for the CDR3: TGTGCCAGTAGGTTACACCAGGACCTCCGGATGGAAGCTTTCTTT.

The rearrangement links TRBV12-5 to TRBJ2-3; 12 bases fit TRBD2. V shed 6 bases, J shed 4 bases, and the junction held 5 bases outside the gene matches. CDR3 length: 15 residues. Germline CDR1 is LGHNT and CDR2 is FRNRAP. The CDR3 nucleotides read TGTGCTAGTGGGCCATGGACTAGCGGGGCAGATACGCAGTATTTT. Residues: CASGPWTSGADTQYF.

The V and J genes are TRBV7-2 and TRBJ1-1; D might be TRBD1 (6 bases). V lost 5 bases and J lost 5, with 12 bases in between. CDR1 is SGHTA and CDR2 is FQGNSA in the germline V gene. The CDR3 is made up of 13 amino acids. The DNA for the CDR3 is TGTGCCAGCAGCCTGGACAGTGGGACTGAAGCTTTCTTT. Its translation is CASSLDSGTEAFF. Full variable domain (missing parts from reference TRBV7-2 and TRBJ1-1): GAGVSQSPSNKVTEKGKDVELRCDPISGHTALYWYRQSLGQGLEFLIYFQGNSAPDKSGLPSDRFSAERTGGSVSTLTIQRTQQEDSAVYLCASSLDSGTEAFFGQGTRLTVV.

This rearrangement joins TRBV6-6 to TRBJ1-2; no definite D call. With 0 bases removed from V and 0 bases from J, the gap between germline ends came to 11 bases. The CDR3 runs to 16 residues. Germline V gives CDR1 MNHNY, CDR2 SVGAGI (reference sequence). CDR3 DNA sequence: TGTGCCAGCAGTTACTCGAGCAGCGCCTCTAACTATGGCTACACCTTC. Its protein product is CASSYSSSASNYGYTF.

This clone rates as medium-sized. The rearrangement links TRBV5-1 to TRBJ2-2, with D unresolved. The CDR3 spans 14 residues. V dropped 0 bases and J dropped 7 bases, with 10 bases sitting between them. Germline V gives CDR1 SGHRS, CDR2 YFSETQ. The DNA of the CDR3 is TGCGCCAGCAGCTTGGGGACCGTCGGCGGGGAGCTGTTTTTT. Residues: CASSLGTVGGELFF.

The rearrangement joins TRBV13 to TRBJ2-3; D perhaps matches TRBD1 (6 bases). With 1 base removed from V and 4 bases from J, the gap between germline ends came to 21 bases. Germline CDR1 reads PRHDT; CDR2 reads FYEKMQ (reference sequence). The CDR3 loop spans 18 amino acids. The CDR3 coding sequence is TGTGCCAGCAGCTTAGAGGTCTGGGCAGGGGCGTTCGCAGATACGCAGTATTTT. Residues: CASSLEVWAGAFADTQYF.

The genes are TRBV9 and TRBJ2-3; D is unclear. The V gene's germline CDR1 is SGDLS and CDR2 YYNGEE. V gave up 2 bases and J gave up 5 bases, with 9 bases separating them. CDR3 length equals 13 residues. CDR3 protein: CASSVAGKDTQYF. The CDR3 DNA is TGTGCCAGCAGCGTTGCCGGTAAAGATACGCAGTATTTT.

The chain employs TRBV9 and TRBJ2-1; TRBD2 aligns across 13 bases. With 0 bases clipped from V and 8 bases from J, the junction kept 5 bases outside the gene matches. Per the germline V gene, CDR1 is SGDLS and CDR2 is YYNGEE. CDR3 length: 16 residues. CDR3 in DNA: TGTGCCAGCAGCGTAGGTACTAGCGGGGGGGCGTATGAGCAGTTCTTC. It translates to CASSVGTSGGAYEQFF.

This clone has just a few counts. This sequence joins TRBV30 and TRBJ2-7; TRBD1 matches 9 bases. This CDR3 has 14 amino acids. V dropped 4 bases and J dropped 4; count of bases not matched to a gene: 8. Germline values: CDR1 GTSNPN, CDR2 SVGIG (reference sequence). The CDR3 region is CAWNTGGAGYEQYF. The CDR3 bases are TGTGCCTGGAATACAGGGGGCGCAGGTTACGAGCAGTACTTC.

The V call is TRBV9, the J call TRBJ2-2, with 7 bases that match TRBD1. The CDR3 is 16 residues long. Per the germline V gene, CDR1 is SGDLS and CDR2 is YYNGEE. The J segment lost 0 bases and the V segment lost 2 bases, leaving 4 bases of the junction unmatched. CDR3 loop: CASSVTTGSNTGELFF. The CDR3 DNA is TGTGCCAGCAGCGTCACGACAGGGTCGAACACCGGGGAGCTGTTTTTT.

The CDR3 reads CASSTGTSGGSSYNEQFF. CDR3 nucleotide sequence: TGCGCCAGCAGCACTGGGACTAGCGGGGGTTCCTCCTACAATGAGCAGTTCTTC. This chain joins TRBV5-1 and TRBJ2-1, with TRBD2 matching 14 bases. In germline, CDR1 is SGHRS, CDR2 YFSETQ. This CDR3 comprises 18 residues. V was pared by 4 bases and J by 0 bases, with 6 bases of the junction left unmatched.

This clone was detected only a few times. DNA of the CDR3: TGTGCCAGCAGTCCACACCTCCGGGGGACTGAAGCTTTCTTT. This codes for CASSPHLRGTEAFF. This chain joins TRBV27 and TRBJ1-1; D is possibly TRBD1 (5 bases). The germline V gene encodes CDR1 MNHEY and CDR2 SMNVEV (reference sequence). The length of the CDR3 is 14 residues. Trimming removed 5 bases from V and 5 bases from J, with 15 bases in between.

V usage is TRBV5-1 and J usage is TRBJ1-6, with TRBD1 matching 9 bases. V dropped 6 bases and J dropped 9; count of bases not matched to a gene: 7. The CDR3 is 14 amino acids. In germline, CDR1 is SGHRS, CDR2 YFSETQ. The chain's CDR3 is CASNPGQGGSPLHF. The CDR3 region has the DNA TGCGCCAGCAATCCGGGACAGGGCGGTTCACCCCTCCACTTT.

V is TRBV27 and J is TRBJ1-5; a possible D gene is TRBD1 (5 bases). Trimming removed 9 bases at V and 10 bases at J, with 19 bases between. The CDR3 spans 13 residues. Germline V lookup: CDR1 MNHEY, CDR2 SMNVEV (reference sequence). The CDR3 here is CASSQGQFSPQHF. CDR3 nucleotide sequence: TGTGCCAGTAGTCAGGGTCAATTCAGCCCCCAGCATTTT.

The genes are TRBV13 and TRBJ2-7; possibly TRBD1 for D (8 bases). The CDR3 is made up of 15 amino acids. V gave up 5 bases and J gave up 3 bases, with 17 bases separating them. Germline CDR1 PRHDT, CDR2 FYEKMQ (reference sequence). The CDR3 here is CASSPNRGGNYEQYF. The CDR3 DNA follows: TGTGCCAGCAGCCCGAACAGGGGGGGTAACTACGAGCAGTACTTC. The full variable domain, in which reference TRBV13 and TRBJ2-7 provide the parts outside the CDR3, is AAGVIQSPRHLIKEKRETATLKCYPIPRHDTVYWYQQGPGQDPQFLISFYEKMQSDKGSIPDRFSAQQFSDYHSELNMSSLELGDSALYFCASSPNRGGNYEQYFGPGTRLTVT.

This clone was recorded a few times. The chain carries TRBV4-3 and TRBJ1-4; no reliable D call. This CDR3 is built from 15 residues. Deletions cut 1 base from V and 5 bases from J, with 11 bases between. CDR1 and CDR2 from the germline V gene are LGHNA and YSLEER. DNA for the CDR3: TGCGCCAGCAGCCAAGCCCGCCGAGAAAATGAAAAACTGTTTTTT. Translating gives CASSQARRENEKLFF.

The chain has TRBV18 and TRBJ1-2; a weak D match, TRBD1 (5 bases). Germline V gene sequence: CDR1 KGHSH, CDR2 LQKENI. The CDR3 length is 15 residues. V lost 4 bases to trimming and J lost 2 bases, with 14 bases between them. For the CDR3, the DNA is TGTGCCAGCTCACTCCCCCCGACAGAGAACTATGGCTACACCTTC. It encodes CASSLPPTENYGYTF.

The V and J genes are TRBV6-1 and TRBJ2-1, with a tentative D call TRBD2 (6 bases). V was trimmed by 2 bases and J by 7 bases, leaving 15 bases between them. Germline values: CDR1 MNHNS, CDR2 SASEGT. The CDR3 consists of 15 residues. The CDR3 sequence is CASSEIAGPSNEQFF. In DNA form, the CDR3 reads TGTGCCAGCAGTGAAATCGCGGGGCCCTCTAATGAGCAGTTCTTC.

The CDR3 DNA reads TGCAGCGGGCAAGGGGATAATGAAAAACTGTTTTTT. It encodes CSGQGDNEKLFF. The chain has TRBV29-1 and TRBJ1-4; the D gene is possibly TRBD1 (5 bases). Trimming took 7 bases from V and 4 from J, leaving 10 bases between them. This CDR3 is 12 amino acids long. Germline V gives CDR1 SQVTM, CDR2 ANQGSEA.

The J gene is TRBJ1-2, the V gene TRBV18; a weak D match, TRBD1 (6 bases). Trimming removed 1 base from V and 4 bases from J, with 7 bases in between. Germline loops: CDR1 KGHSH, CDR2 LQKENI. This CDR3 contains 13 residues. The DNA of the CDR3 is TGTGCCAGCTCACCACAGGGGGTCTATGGCTACACCTTC. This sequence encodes CASSPQGVYGYTF.

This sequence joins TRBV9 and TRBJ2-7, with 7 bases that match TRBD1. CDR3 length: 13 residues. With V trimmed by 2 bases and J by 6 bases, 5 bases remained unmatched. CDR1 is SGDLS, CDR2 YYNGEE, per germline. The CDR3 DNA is TGTGCCAGCAGCGTTCTAGGGGGCGGCGAGCAGTACTTC. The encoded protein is CASSVLGGGEQYF.

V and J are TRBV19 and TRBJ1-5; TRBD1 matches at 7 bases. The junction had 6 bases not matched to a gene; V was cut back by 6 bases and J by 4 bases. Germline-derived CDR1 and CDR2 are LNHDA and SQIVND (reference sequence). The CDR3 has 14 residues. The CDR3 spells CASSPDRVNQPQHF. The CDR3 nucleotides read TGTGCCAGTAGCCCCGACAGGGTGAATCAGCCCCAGCATTTT.